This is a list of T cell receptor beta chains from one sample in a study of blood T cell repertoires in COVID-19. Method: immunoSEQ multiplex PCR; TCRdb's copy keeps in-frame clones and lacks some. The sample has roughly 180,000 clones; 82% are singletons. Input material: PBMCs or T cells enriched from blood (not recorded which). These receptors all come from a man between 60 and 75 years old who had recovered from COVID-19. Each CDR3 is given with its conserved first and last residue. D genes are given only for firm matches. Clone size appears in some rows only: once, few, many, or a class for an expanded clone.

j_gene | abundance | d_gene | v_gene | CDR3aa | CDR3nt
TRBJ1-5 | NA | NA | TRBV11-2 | CASSLDYGGPQPQHF | TGTGCCAGCAGCTTAGATTATGGGGGCCCTCAGCCCCAGCATTTT
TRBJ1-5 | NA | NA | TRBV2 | CASSKANSNQPQHF | TGTGCCAGCAGTAAAGCTAATAGCAATCAGCCCCAGCATTTT
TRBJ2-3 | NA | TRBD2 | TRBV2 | CASRRTSGGHTDTQYF | TGTGCCAGCAGACGGACTAGCGGGGGACACACAGATACGCAGTATTTT
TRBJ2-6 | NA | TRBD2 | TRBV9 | CASSSGSPSGANVLTF | TGTGCCAGCAGTAGCGGGTCCCCCTCTGGGGCCAACGTCCTGACTTTC
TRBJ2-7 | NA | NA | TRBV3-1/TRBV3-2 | CASSQRQNNYEQYF | TGTGCCAGCAGCCAAAGACAGAATAACTACGAGCAGTACTTC
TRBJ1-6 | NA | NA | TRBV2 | CASRWDTDSPLHF | TGTGCCAGCAGGTGGGACACCGATTCACCCCTCCACTTT
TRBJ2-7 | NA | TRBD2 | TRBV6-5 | CASRSTGLAAYEQYF | TGTGCCAGCAGATCCACGGGACTAGCGGCCTACGAGCAGTACTTC
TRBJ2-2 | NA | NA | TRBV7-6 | CASSFNTYRTKGDTGELFF | TGTGCCAGCAGCTTCAACACCTACCGGACCAAGGGGGACACCGGGGAGCTGTTTTTT
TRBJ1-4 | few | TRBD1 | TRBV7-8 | CASRPTRGRQEKLFF | TGTGCCAGCAGGCCAACCAGGGGGCGGCAAGAAAAACTGTTTTTT
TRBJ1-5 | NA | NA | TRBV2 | CACCIGRGQPQHF | TGTGCCTGCTGTATAGGCCGAGGACAGCCCCAGCATTTT
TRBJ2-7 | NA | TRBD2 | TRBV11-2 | CASSLVGGSYEQYF | TGTGCCAGCAGCTTAGTCGGCGGGAGTTACGAGCAGTACTTC
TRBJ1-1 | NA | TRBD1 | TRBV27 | CASKDRRNTEAFF | TGTGCCAGCAAGGACAGGAGGAACACTGAAGCTTTCTTT
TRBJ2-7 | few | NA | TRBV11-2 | CASSLLLFEQYF | TGTGCCAGCAGCTTACTACTTTTCGAGCAGTACTTC
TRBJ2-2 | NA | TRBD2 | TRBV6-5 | CASSQTSGRELFF | TGTGCCAGCAGTCAAACTAGCGGCCGGGAGCTGTTTTTT
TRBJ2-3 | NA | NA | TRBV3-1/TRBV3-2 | CASSQDLTSITDTQYF | TGTGCCAGCAGCCAAGATTTAACTAGCATCACAGATACGCAGTATTTT
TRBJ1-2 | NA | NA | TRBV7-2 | CASSLVGRDDYGYTF | TGTGCCAGCAGCTTAGTCGGCAGGGATGACTATGGCTACACCTTC
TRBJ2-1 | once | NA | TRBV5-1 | CASSLATYNEQFF | TGCGCCAGCAGCTTGGCCACCTACAATGAGCAGTTCTTC
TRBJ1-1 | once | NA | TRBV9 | CASSVGEGNTEAFF | TGTGCCAGCAGCGTAGGGGAGGGGAACACTGAAGCTTTCTTT
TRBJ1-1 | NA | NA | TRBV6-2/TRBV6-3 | CASSYGTQNTEAFF | TGTGCCAGCAGTTACGGGACACAGAACACTGAAGCTTTCTTT
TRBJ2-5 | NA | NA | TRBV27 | CASSPTEDSLLETQYF | TGTGCCAGCAGTCCGACGGAGGACAGCCTGCTAGAGACCCAGTACTTC
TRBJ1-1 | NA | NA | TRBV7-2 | CASSLSWNTEAFF | TGTGCCAGCAGCCTGTCTTGGAACACTGAAGCTTTCTTT
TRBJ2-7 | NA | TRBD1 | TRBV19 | CASSAVSTGVYEQYF | TGTGCCAGTAGTGCCGTTTCCACAGGGGTGTACGAGCAGTACTTC
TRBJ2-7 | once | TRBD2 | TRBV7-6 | CASSLAVGGGYEQYF | TGTGCCAGCAGCTTAGCAGTTGGCGGGGGCTACGAGCAGTACTTC
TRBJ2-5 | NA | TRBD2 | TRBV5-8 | CASSFGGGAVETQYF | TGTGCCAGCAGCTTTGGCGGGGGGGCCGTGGAGACCCAGTACTTC
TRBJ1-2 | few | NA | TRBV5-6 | CASSPDIYYGYTF | TGTGCCAGCAGCCCTGACATTTACTATGGCTACACCTTC
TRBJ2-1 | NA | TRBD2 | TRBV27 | CASSSPGLAVNEQFF | TGTGCCAGCAGTTCCCCGGGACTAGCGGTCAATGAGCAGTTCTTC
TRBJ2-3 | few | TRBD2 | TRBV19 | CASTSRSSGRADTQYF | TGTGCCAGTACCTCACGGAGTAGCGGGAGAGCCGATACGCAGTATTTT
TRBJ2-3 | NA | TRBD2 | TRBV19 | CASSLLGGGITDTQYF | TGTGCCAGTAGTCTTCTGGGCGGGGGTATCACAGATACGCAGTATTTT
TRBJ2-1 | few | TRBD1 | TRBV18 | CASSSATGGFNEQFF | TGTGCCAGCTCATCCGCGACAGGGGGCTTTAATGAGCAGTTCTTC
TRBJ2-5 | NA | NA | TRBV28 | CASSSLLEETQYF | TGTGCCAGCAGTTCCTTACTAGAGGAGACCCAGTACTTC
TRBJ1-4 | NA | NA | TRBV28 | CASFSPGGLINEKLFF | TGTGCCAGCTTTTCCCCGGGTGGCCTTATTAATGAAAAACTGTTTTTT
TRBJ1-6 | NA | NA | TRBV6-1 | CASSEGAKKYSPLHF | TGTGCCAGCAGTGAAGGGGCGAAAAAATATTCACCCCTCCACTTT
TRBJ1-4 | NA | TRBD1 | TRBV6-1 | CASSEGTGSEKLFF | TGTGCCAGCAGTGAAGGGACAGGGAGTGAAAAACTGTTTTTT
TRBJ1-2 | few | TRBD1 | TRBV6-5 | CASRGGTEVSGYTF | TGTGCCAGCAGGGGCGGGACAGAAGTATCAGGCTACACCTTC
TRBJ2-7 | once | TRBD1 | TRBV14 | CASSQGAGGPHEQYF | TGTGCCAGCAGCCAAGGGGCAGGGGGTCCCCACGAGCAGTACTTC
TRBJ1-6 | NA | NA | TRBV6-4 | CASRLGSSYNSPLHF | TGTGCCAGCAGGTTGGGGAGCTCCTATAATTCACCCCTCCACTTT
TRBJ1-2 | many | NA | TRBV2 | CASSDSVYGYTF | TGTGCCAGCAGTGACAGTGTCTATGGCTACACCTTC
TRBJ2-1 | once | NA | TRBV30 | CAWSGGTFGNEQFF | TGTGCCTGGAGTGGCGGGACCTTTGGGAATGAGCAGTTCTTC
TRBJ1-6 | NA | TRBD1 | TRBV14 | CASSDTSIRAGGTSPLHF | TGTGCCAGCAGCGACACAAGTATCCGTGCAGGGGGCACTTCACCCCTCCACTTT
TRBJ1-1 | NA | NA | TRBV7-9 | CASSLYWGGIRNTEAFF | TGTGCCAGCAGCTTATATTGGGGAGGGATCAGGAACACTGAAGCTTTCTTT
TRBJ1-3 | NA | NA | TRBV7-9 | CASSPSGRGSGNTIYF | TGTGCCAGCAGCCCCTCCGGACGGGGCTCTGGAAACACCATATATTTT
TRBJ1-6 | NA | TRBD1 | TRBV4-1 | CASSPRTGGGSPLHF | TGCGCCAGCAGCCCACGGACAGGGGGCGGATCACCCCTCCACTTT